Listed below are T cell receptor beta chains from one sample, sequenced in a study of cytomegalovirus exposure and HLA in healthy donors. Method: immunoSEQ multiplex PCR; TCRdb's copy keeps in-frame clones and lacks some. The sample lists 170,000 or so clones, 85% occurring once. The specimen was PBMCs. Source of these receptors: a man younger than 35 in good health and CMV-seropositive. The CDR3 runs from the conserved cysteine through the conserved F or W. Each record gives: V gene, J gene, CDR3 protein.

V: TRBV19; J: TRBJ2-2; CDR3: CASSQEGSGELFF
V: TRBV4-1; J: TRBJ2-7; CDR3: CASSQEGGYEQYF
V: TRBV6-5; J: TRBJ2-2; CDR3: CASSGLDDTGELFF
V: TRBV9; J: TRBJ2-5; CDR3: CASSVGAAQETQYF
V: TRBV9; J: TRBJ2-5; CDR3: CASSVGQQETQYF
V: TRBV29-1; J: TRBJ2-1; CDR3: CSVLGTSGGVGRGEQFF
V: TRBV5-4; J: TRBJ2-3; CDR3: CASINLASPDTQYF
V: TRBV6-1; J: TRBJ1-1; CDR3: CASSETDTEAFF
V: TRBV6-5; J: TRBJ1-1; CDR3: CASSYNPGGTEAFF
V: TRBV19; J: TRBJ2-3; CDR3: CASRGLTDTQYF
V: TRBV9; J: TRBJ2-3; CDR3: CASSPRTGSTDTQYF
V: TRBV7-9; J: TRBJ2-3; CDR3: CASSLMRGTDTQYF
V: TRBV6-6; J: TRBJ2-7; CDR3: CASSYAPGQGYEQYF
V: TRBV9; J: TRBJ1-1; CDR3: CASSVEPGNTEAFF
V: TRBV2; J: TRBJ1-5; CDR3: CASSFPDRAGQPQHF
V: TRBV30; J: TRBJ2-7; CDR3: CAWSAGTGNHEQYF
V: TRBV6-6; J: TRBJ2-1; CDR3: CASTPRGGIYNEQFF
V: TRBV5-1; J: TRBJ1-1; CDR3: CASSSGEDTEAFF
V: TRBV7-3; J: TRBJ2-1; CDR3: CASSSFGDSYNEQFF
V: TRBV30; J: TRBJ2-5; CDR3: CAWSGQGGETQYF
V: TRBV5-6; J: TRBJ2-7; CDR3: CASQLGGDEQYF
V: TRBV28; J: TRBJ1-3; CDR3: CASSFAAGNTIYF
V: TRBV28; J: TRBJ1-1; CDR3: CASSRGQATTEAFF
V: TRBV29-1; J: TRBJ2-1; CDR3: CSARLAGGGNEQFF
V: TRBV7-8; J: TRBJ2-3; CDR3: CASSPGTSGISGTQYF
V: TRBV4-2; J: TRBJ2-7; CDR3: CASSQEKAELYEQYF
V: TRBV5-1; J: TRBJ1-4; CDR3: CASSFWQGSEKLFF
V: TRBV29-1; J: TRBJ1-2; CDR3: CSVGGQGFDGYTF
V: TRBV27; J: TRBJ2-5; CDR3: CASSLNREETQYF
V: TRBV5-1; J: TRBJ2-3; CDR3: CASSPGGDTDTQYF
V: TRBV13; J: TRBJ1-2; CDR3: CASSSGTGWDGYTF
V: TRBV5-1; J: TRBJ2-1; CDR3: CASSLEGENEQFF
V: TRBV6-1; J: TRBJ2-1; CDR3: CASSEGLVAGDEQFF
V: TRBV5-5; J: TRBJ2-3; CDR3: CASSPGLAGRTSTDTQYF
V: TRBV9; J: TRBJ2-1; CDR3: CASSVGGPSAYNEQFF
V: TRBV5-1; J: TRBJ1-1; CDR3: CASSLTGVLNTEAFF
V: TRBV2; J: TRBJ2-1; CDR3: CASMGGFSYNEQFF
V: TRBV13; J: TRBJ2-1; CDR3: CASSFSTSGGSEQFF
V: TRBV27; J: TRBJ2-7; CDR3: CASRYKGQGSYEQYF
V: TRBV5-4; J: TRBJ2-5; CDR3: CASSLAGRKTQYF
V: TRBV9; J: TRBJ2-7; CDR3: CASSLGTSANEQYF
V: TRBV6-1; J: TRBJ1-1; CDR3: CASLVNTEAFF
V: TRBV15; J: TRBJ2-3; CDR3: CATSIDRGLLTDTQYF
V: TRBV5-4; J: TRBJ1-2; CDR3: CASSSLQGYGYTF
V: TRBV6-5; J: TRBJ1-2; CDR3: CASSFSRTGVEYGYTF
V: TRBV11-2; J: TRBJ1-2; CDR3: CASSSLRGRRVYGYTF
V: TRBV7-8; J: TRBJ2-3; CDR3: CASSPGGGAIPTDTQYF
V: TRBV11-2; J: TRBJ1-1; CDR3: CASSLRRELNTEAFF
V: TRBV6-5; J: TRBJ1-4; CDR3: CASSLQGGKLFF
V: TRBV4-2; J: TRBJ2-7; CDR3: CASSHSGREPEQYF
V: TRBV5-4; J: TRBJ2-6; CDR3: CASSQGDSGANVLTF
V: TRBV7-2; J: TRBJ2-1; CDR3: CASSLAGLARNEQFF
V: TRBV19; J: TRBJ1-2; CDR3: CASSPRGGTYGYTF
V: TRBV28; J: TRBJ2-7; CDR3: CASSPTGQGNNEQYF
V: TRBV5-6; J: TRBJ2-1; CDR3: CASSLGLPTGGEQFF
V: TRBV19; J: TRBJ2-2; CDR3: CASSFTGTGELFF
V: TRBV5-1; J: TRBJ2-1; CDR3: CASSLVGQASNEQFF